Each of the 26 T cell receptor beta chains below was sequenced from the same sample in a study of blood T cell repertoires in COVID-19. The repertoire was sequenced with immunoSEQ multiplex PCR; TCRdb's copy has only in-frame clones and lacks some. The sample yields around 500,000 clones, 80% to 90% seen once. The sample taken for sequencing was peripheral blood. The source is a human donor in a cohort sampled during active COVID-19.

The gene calls are TRBV5-6 and TRBJ1-2; 8 positions agree with TRBD1. Germline assignment: CDR1 SGHDT and CDR2 YYEEEE. The CDR3 contains 13 residues. V shed 0 bases and J 5 bases; nucleotides not matched to a gene: 0. The CDR3 DNA follows: TGTGCCAGCAGCTTGGACAGGGGGTATGGCTACACCTTC. Residues: CASSLDRGYGYTF. The entire variable domain, with the rest obtained from reference TRBV5-6 and TRBJ1-2, is as follows: DAGVTQSPTHLIKTRGQQVTLRCSPKSGHDTVSWYQQALGQGPQFIFQYYEEEERQRGNFPDRFSGHQFPNYSSELNVNALLLGDSALYLCASSLDRGYGYTFGSGTRLTVV.

The V and J genes are TRBV18 and TRBJ2-7, with 10 bases lining up with TRBD2. Trimming removed 3 bases from V and 5 bases from J; junction bases left unmatched: 10. The CDR3 is 16 residues long. The germline V gene encodes CDR1 KGHSH and CDR2 LQKENI. The DNA for the CDR3 is TGTGCCAGCTCACCCTCCGGGCTAGCGGGAGTTAACGAGCAGTACTTC. Residues: CASSPSGLAGVNEQYF.

The rearrangement links TRBV3-1 (or the pseudogene TRBV3-2) to TRBJ2-7; no clear D. This CDR3 has 13 amino acids. V was cut by 6 bases and J by 7 bases, with 16 bases left in between. Germline V gene data show CDR1 as LGHDT and CDR2 as YNNKEL (reference sequence). The CDR3 reads CASRNLVTGEQYF. For the CDR3, the DNA is TGTGCCAGCAGGAACCTCGTGACGGGTGAGCAGTACTTC.

This chain links TRBV5-1 with TRBJ1-2; 7 nucleotides agree with TRBD1. Germline CDR1 is SGHRS and CDR2 is YFSETQ. With V trimmed by 5 bases and J by 7 bases, 14 bases remained unmatched. The length of the CDR3 is 15 residues. The CDR3 DNA sequence: TGCGCCAGCAGGGATACAGGGGTTGTTCAGGGTGGCTACACCTTC. Protein sequence: CASRDTGVVQGGYTF.

The rearrangement joins TRBV28 to TRBJ1-5; D unresolved. Germline CDR1 MDHEN, CDR2 SYDVKM. V was clipped by 3 bases and J by 7 bases, with 16 bases between them. The CDR3 runs to 15 residues. CDR3 residues: CASSLVTPARQPQHF. CDR3 nucleotides: TGTGCCAGCAGTTTGGTTACACCTGCCAGGCAGCCCCAGCATTTT.

The rearrangement uses TRBV24-1 and TRBJ1-2; D possibly corresponds to TRBD1 (5 bases). V was shortened by 3 bases and J by 8 bases, with 18 bases between the two germline ends. CDR1 KGHDR and CDR2 SFDVKD come from the germline V gene. The CDR3 runs to 15 residues. In DNA form, the CDR3 reads TGTGCCACCAGTGATCCTGGGCCGGGGGAAGGCGGCTACACCTTC. It specifies CATSDPGPGEGGYTF.

This rearrangement joins TRBV6-2 or TRBV6-3 to TRBJ1-5; 8 positions agree with TRBD1. The CDR3 has 14 residues. Germline V lookup: CDR1 MNHEY, CDR2 SVGEGT. Unmatched junction bases numbered 5, after V lost 5 bases and J lost 5 bases. The CDR3 DNA sequence: TGTGCCAGCAGTGCCGGACAGGGCTATCAGCCCCAGCATTTT. It encodes CASSAGQGYQPQHF.

V and J are TRBV28 and TRBJ2-1; D is perhaps TRBD2 (6 bases). V lost 5 bases and J lost 4, with 18 bases in between. CDR1 and CDR2 from the germline V gene are MDHEN and SYDVKM. CDR3 length: 16 amino acids. CDR3 sequence: CASSPTGVSRYNEQFF. The CDR3 bases are TGTGCCAGCAGTCCCACGGGAGTCTCTCGATACAATGAGCAGTTCTTC. Based on the CDR3 plus reference TRBV28 and TRBJ2-1, the full variable domain is DVKVTQSSRYLVKRTGEKVFLECVQDMDHENMFWYRQDPGLGLRLIYFSYDVKMKEKGDIPEGYSVSREKKERFSLILESASTNQTSMYLCASSPTGVSRYNEQFFGPGTRLTVL.

In DNA, the CDR3 is TGTGCCAGCAGCTCCTCAGGGTGGGAGGCCCCGGAAGGAGATACGCAGTATTTT. Translating gives CASSSSGWEAPEGDTQYF. The chain is built from TRBV7-6 and TRBJ2-3, with a tentative D call TRBD2 (6 bases). There are 18 residues in the CDR3. Deletions cut 4 bases from V and 5 bases from J, with 25 bases between. Germline values: CDR1 SGHVS, CDR2 FNYEAQ.

V is TRBV11-2 and J is TRBJ2-1, with 9 bases that match TRBD2. The trim removed 8 bases at V and 4 bases at J, leaving 6 bases unmatched. Germline V gene sequence: CDR1 SGHAT, CDR2 FQNNGV. The CDR3 runs to 14 residues. The CDR3 region has the DNA TGTGCCAGCTGTTTAGCGGGGGAATACAATGAGCAGTTCTTC. This sequence encodes CASCLAGEYNEQFF.

The CDR3 DNA reads as TGTGCCAGCAGCTCCTTGGCCAGGGTTAATTCACCCCTCCACTTT. It specifies CASSSLARVNSPLHF. V is TRBV3-1 (or the pseudogene TRBV3-2) and J is TRBJ1-6, with D tentatively TRBD1 (5 bases). The length of the CDR3 is 15 residues. Trimming pared 5 bases from V and 6 bases from J, leaving 14 bases between. Germline-derived CDR1 and CDR2 are LGHDT and YNNKEL (reference sequence).

The CDR3 is CASSLDYSGSYNEQFF. For the CDR3, the DNA is TGTGCCAGCAGCTTAGATTATAGCGGATCCTACAATGAGCAGTTCTTC. The chain employs TRBV11-2 and TRBJ2-1, with D maybe TRBD2 (6 bases). V lost 0 bases and J 1 base, leaving 10 bases between the germline ends. CDR3 length: 16 residues. Looked up from germline, CDR1 is SGHAT and CDR2 is FQNNGV. The full variable domain, completed using reference TRBV11-2 and TRBJ2-1, is EAGVAQSPRYKIIEKRQSVAFWCNPISGHATLYWYQQILGQGPKLLIQFQNNGVVDDSQLPKDRFSAERLKGVDSTLKIQPAKLEDSAVYLCASSLDYSGSYNEQFFGPGTRLTVL.

The chain uses TRBV5-1 and TRBJ2-3; 10 bases align to TRBD2. Per the germline V gene, CDR1 is SGHRS and CDR2 is YFSETQ. V lost 3 bases, J lost 4 bases, and 11 bases stayed unmatched. The CDR3 spans 17 residues. The CDR3 DNA is TGCGCCAGCAGCTCGGGACTAGCGACACTTAACCCAGATACGCAGTATTTT. Translation gives CASSSGLATLNPDTQYF.

This clone was seen more than once but under ten times. The rearrangement uses TRBV4-2 and TRBJ1-6; D is possibly TRBD1 (6 bases). Germline CDR1 is LGHNA and CDR2 is YNFKEQ. V shed 2 bases and J shed 7 bases, with 18 bases lying between them. The CDR3 is 17 amino acids. The CDR3 spells CASSQRTAVATNSPLHF. The CDR3 region has the DNA TGTGCCAGCAGCCAAAGGACAGCCGTAGCTACAAATTCACCCCTCCACTTT.

The chain is built from TRBV30 and TRBJ2-1, with TRBD2 matching 8 bases. Losses at the gene ends were 2 bases for V and 6 bases for J; bases not matched to a gene: 6. The CDR3 consists of 14 residues. From germline, CDR1 is GTSNPN and CDR2 SVGIG (reference sequence). CDR3 DNA sequence: TGTGCCTGGAGTCAGCGGGAGTGGCGCAATGAGCAGTTCTTC. Translated: CAWSQREWRNEQFF.

This clone showed up just once. The chain links TRBV19 to TRBJ1-3; D uncertain. The germline V gene encodes CDR1 LNHDA and CDR2 SQIVND (reference sequence). The CDR3 loop spans 16 amino acids. Trimming removed 3 bases from V and 0 bases from J, with 12 bases in between. For the CDR3, the DNA is TGTGCCAGTAGTATGGAGGGAAGCCGCTCTGGAAACACCATATATTTT. Encoded protein: CASSMEGSRSGNTIYF.

CDR3 protein: CASSSTSTGGTSNEQFF. CDR3 coding DNA: TGTGCCAGCAGCTCGACGTCGACAGGGGGTACCAGCAATGAGCAGTTCTTC. This chain uses TRBV11-3 with TRBJ2-1, with 9 bases that match TRBD1. The length of the CDR3 is 17 residues. With V trimmed by 4 bases and J by 6 bases, 13 bases remained unmatched. Germline V gene lookup returns CDR1 SGHNT and CDR2 YENEEA.

CDR3 nucleotide sequence: TGTGCCAGTAGTGACTCAGGGTCGGCTAACTATGGCTACACCTTC. Encoded protein: CASSDSGSANYGYTF. V usage is TRBV19 and J usage is TRBJ1-2; possibly TRBD1 for D (5 bases). Germline lookup yields CDR1 LNHDA and CDR2 SQIVND (reference sequence). The V gene lost 5 bases and the J gene lost 0 bases, with 13 bases spanning the gap. This CDR3 spans 15 amino acids.

This chain uses TRBV6-1 with TRBJ1-2; 8 bases line up with TRBD1. The CDR3 contains 16 residues. V dropped 2 bases and J dropped 7; count of bases not matched to a gene: 12. The germline CDR1 and CDR2 sequences are MNHNS and SASEGT. The CDR3 loop is CASSERDTGGKGGYTF. CDR3 bases: TGTGCCAGCAGTGAAAGGGATACAGGGGGGAAAGGTGGCTACACCTTC.

The rearrangement uses TRBV18 and TRBJ1-1, with 7 bases identical to TRBD1. The CDR3 extends over 15 amino acids. Per the germline V gene, CDR1 is KGHSH and CDR2 is LQKENI. Trimming took 7 bases from V and 1 from J; bases not matched to a gene: 9. The CDR3 loop reads CASFAGAGGNTEAFF. The DNA of the CDR3 is TGTGCCAGCTTTGCAGGCGCAGGGGGGAACACTGAAGCTTTCTTT.

The CDR3 region is CASSSDRGLVETQYF. The CDR3 DNA reads TGTGCCAGCAGCTCGGACAGGGGGTTAGTGGAGACCCAGTACTTC. The rearrangement links TRBV11-1 to TRBJ2-5; 10 bases are shared with TRBD1. After removal of 4 bases from V and 5 bases from J, the junction contained 7 bases not matched to a gene. Germline CDR1 is SGHAT and CDR2 is FQDESV (reference sequence). The CDR3 extends over 15 amino acids.

With respect to this clone: Relative to the germline gene, one junction end is altered; a read error may explain this. This chain links TRBV25-1 with TRBJ1-1; a weak D match, TRBD1 (5 bases). The CDR3 contains 12 residues. Germline-derived CDR1 and CDR2 are MGHDK and SYGVNS. The CDR3 is CASSERTRDRAF. CDR3 DNA sequence: TGTGCCAGCAGTGAAAGGACCAGGGATCGGGCCTTT. Full variable domain (rest looked up from reference TRBV25-1 and TRBJ1-1): EADIYQTPRYLVIGTGKKITLECSQTMGHDKMYWYQQDPGMELHLIHYSYGVNSTEKGDLSSESTVSRIRTEHFPLTLESARPSHTSQYLCASSERTRDRAFGQGTRLTVV.

The chain employs TRBV7-2 and TRBJ1-5; D not resolved. This CDR3 comprises 12 residues. Trimming took 0 bases from V and 12 from J, leaving 9 bases between them. Per the germline V gene, CDR1 is SGHTA and CDR2 is FQGNSA. The DNA of the CDR3 is TGTGCCAGCAGCTTAGCTTCAGGCCTCCAGCATTTT. As protein: CASSLASGLQHF.

The chain couples TRBV19 to TRBJ2-7; the match to TRBD2 covers 8 bases. Trimming removed 1 base from V and 3 bases from J; junction bases left unmatched: 11. The CDR3 extends over 17 amino acids. The germline V gene encodes CDR1 LNHDA and CDR2 SQIVND (reference sequence). The CDR3 protein is CASSIGTGGIGFYEQYF. Written as DNA, the CDR3 is TGTGCCAGTAGTATAGGTACGGGAGGGATTGGATTCTACGAGCAGTACTTC. Looking up the rest from reference TRBV19 and TRBJ2-7 gives the full variable domain: DGGITQSPKYLFRKEGQNVTLSCEQNLNHDAMYWYRQDPGQGLRLIYYSQIVNDFQKGDIAEGYSVSREKKESFPLTVTSAQKNPTAFYLCASSIGTGGIGFYEQYFGPGTRLTVT.

This clone was counted a single time. CDR3 nucleotides: TGCAGGGCCAAGCTAATCGGGGGCTACACCTTC. Its protein is CRAKLIGGYTF. The rearrangement uses TRBV20-1 and TRBJ1-2; no firm D call. Looked up from germline, CDR1 is DFQATT and CDR2 is SNEGSKA (reference sequence). The CDR3 contains 11 residues.

In the case of this clone: The same CDR3 is also encoded by other DNA sequences in this sample. The rearrangement joins TRBV19 to TRBJ1-1; D is possibly TRBD1 (5 bases). The germline V gene encodes CDR1 LNHDA and CDR2 SQIVND (reference sequence). V lost 5 bases and J 2 bases, leaving 9 bases between the germline ends. The CDR3 has 13 amino acids. This CDR3 is CASSLTVNTEAFF. The CDR3 nucleotides read TGTGCCAGTAGTCTGACAGTAAACACTGAAGCTTTCTTT.